This is a list of T cell receptor beta chains from one sample in a study of blood T cell repertoires in COVID-19. Generated by immunoSEQ multiplex PCR, the TCRdb table keeps only in-frame clones and is missing some. The sample includes 85,000 to 120,000 clones, 87% of them seen just once. The sample consisted of peripheral blood. Receptors originate from a woman between 45 and 60 years old with COVID-19, enrolled during active disease. Both conserved end residues are part of each CDR3. The D gene is left open where the match is weak. Size is omitted from some rows. Given values are once, few, many or a class for expanded clones.

d_call,j_call,clone_size,v_call,cdr3_aa,cdr3_nt
TRBD2,TRBJ2-1,-,TRBV6-5,CASSSWGSGGNEQFF,TGTGCCAGCAGCTCCTGGGGTAGCGGGGGCAATGAGCAGTTCTTC
TRBD1,TRBJ2-3,-,TRBV28,CASSWTGARSTDTQYF,TGTGCCAGCAGCTGGACAGGGGCGCGGAGCACAGATACGCAGTATTTT
TRBD2,TRBJ2-5,-,TRBV4-1,CASSRGLAGFQETQYF,TGCGCCAGCAGCCGGGGACTAGCGGGGTTCCAAGAGACCCAGTACTTC
-,TRBJ2-5,-,TRBV11-2,CASSWSQETQYF,TGTGCCAGCAGCTGGAGCCAAGAGACCCAGTACTTC
-,TRBJ1-2,few,TRBV2,CASSEGVLNYGYTF,TGTGCCAGCAGTGAAGGTGTTCTTAACTATGGCTACACCTTC
-,TRBJ2-7,once,TRBV6-1,CASSEPFGGIPYEQYF,TGTGCCAGCAGTGAACCATTTGGCGGGATTCCCTACGAGCAGTACTTC
TRBD1,TRBJ2-3,-,TRBV6-2/TRBV6-3,CASSYSKQGAFTDTQYF,TGTGCCAGCAGTTACTCGAAACAGGGGGCCTTCACAGATACGCAGTATTTT
-,TRBJ1-2,-,TRBV28,CASSSGQNYGYTF,TGTGCCAGCAGTTCTGGTCAGAACTATGGCTACACCTTC
TRBD1,TRBJ1-5,-,TRBV28,CASSLTGANQPQHF,TGTGCCAGCAGCCTTACAGGGGCCAATCAGCCCCAGCATTTT
TRBD1,TRBJ1-1,-,TRBV7-9,CASSLNSGGNTEAFF,TGTGCCAGCAGCTTAAACTCAGGGGGGAACACTGAAGCTTTCTTT
TRBD1,TRBJ2-1,-,TRBV11-1,CASRLTGGNEQFF,TGTGCCAGCAGGCTAACAGGGGGCAATGAGCAGTTCTTC
-,TRBJ1-5,once,TRBV4-1,CASSQDVHRGWGQPQHF,TGCGCCAGCAGCCAAGATGTTCACCGGGGATGGGGTCAGCCCCAGCATTTT
-,TRBJ1-2,-,TRBV6-5,CASSYLPQGREGYTF,TGTGCCAGCAGTTACCTACCCCAGGGGAGGGAAGGCTACACCTTC
TRBD2,TRBJ2-1,-,TRBV5-1,CASSPGTSPNEQFF,TGCGCCAGCAGCCCGGGGACTAGCCCCAATGAGCAGTTCTTC
-,TRBJ2-7,-,TRBV5-6,CASSPDSWSYEQYF,TGTGCCAGCAGCCCGGACTCCTGGTCTTACGAGCAGTACTTC
TRBD1,TRBJ2-7,-,TRBV5-1,CASSQTGTGLYEQYF,TGCGCCAGCAGCCAGACAGGGACGGGTCTGTACGAGCAGTACTTC
TRBD2,TRBJ2-7,-,TRBV18,CASSPLALGDEQYF,TGTGCCAGCTCTCCACTAGCGCTTGGGGACGAGCAGTACTTC
-,TRBJ2-3,-,TRBV30,CAWSPRGDTQYF,TGTGCCTGGAGTCCTCGGGGAGATACGCAGTATTTT
-,TRBJ2-3,-,TRBV7-3,CASSLTGAFTDTQYF,TGTGCCAGCAGCTTAACGGGGGCTTTCACAGATACGCAGTATTTT
-,TRBJ1-2,-,TRBV19,CATTMDRREGGYTF,TGTGCCACCACGATGGACCGTCGGGAGGGGGGCTACACCTTC
TRBD1,TRBJ1-4,-,TRBV4-3,CASSRTGQGGEKLFF,TGCGCCAGCAGCCGGACCGGACAGGGAGGAGAAAAACTGTTTTTT
TRBD1,TRBJ2-1,-,TRBV19,CASSIAMTRGRYNEQFF,TGTGCCAGTAGTATAGCCATGACCAGGGGGCGTTACAATGAGCAGTTCTTC
-,TRBJ2-3,-,TRBV6-5,CASSYPTGGDTDTQYF,TGTGCCAGCAGTTACCCGACAGGAGGAGACACAGATACGCAGTATTTT
-,TRBJ2-2,-,TRBV21-1,CASSKFRYNGGTVNTGELFF,TGTGCCAGCAGCAAATTTCGATATAATGGGGGGACAGTGAACACCGGGGAGCTGTTTTTT
TRBD1,TRBJ1-2,-,TRBV28,CASINRGPGYGYTF,TGTGCCAGCATTAACAGGGGGCCCGGGTATGGCTACACCTTC
TRBD2,TRBJ2-3,-,TRBV7-2,CASSPTGGAPDTQYF,TGTGCCAGCAGCCCAACGGGGGGGGCCCCAGATACGCAGTATTTT
TRBD1,TRBJ1-4,-,TRBV10-3,CAISTGDRDNEKLFF,TGTGCCATCAGCACGGGGGACAGGGATAATGAAAAACTGTTTTTT
-,TRBJ1-5,-,TRBV25-1,CASSEGVGDYSNQPQHF,TGTGCCAGCAGTGAAGGGGTAGGGGACTATAGCAATCAGCCCCAGCATTTT
-,TRBJ2-7,-,TRBV18,CASSPASEPYEQYF,TGTGCCAGCTCACCTGCTAGTGAGCCCTACGAGCAGTACTTC
TRBD2,TRBJ2-3,-,TRBV6-5,CASTGGSTDTQYF,TGTGCCAGTACGGGGGGGAGCACAGATACGCAGTATTTT
-,TRBJ1-1,-,TRBV10-1,CASSEAMNTEAFF,TGCGCCAGCAGTGAGGCGATGAACACTGAAGCTTTCTTT
-,TRBJ1-2,few,TRBV20-1,CSASDLSGNYGYTF,TGCAGTGCTAGTGACCTAAGTGGTAACTATGGCTACACCTTC
TRBD1,TRBJ1-2,once,TRBV11-3,CASSMTGGYGYTF,TGTGCCAGCAGCATGACAGGGGGCTATGGCTACACCTTC
-,TRBJ1-1,once,TRBV2,CASSEALPAGIGEAFF,TGTGCCAGCAGTGAAGCGCTTCCGGCAGGGATCGGTGAAGCTTTCTTT
TRBD1,TRBJ2-3,-,TRBV4-3,CASSQDLGTGLTDTQYF,TGCGCCAGCAGCCAAGATCTCGGGACAGGGTTGACAGATACGCAGTATTTT
TRBD1,TRBJ2-7,-,TRBV5-4,CASSPPGQPYEQYF,TGTGCCAGCTCCCCCCCGGGACAGCCCTACGAGCAGTACTTC
-,TRBJ1-5,-,TRBV12-3/TRBV12-4,CASRFAGDQPQHF,TGTGCCAGCAGATTTGCAGGGGATCAGCCCCAGCATTTT